These T cell receptor beta chains were read from a single sample in a study of T cells in Graves' hyperthyroidism and ophthalmopathy. Via MiXCR, TCRdb re-called the multiplex PCR reads, giving one row per CDR3 protein. The sample lists around 370,000 distinct CDR3 sequences; around a sixth were seen once. Sequenced: blood. The receptor set was obtained from a man aged 18 to 29 with Graves' ophthalmopathy. Each CDR3 is given with its conserved first and last residue. A D gene is named only where the DNA matches it firmly. Only some rows state a clone size, as once, few, many or a class for expanded clones.

clone_size d_call j_call v_call cdr3_nt cdr3_aa
many NA TRBJ2-1 TRBV18 TGTGCCAGCTCCCCCTCGACAGTTATAAGTGAGCAGTTCTTC CASSPSTVISEQFF
once TRBD1 TRBJ1-5 TRBV19 TGTGCCAGTAGTCGCACAGGGGGTATGGGTCAGCCCCAGCATTTT CASSRTGGMGQPQHF
NA TRBD1 TRBJ2-5 TRBV20-1 TGCAGTGCTAACCAGGGGACAGGACTTAAGGCCCAGTACTTC CSANQGTGLKAQYF
once NA TRBJ1-4 TRBV18 TGTGCCAGCTCACCAACACCGGGACGGAGTACTAATGAAAAACTGTTTTTT CASSPTPGRSTNEKLFF
many NA TRBJ2-3 TRBV2 TGTGCCAGCAGTGAAGAGGGGTCAGATACGCAGTATTTT CASSEEGSDTQYF
many TRBD1 TRBJ1-6 TRBV20-1 TGCAGTGCCGGGGGACAGATTAATTCACCCCTCCACTTT CSAGGQINSPLHF
NA TRBD1 TRBJ2-3 TRBV12-3/TRBV12-4 TGTGCCAGCAGTCCGACAGGGGATAGGACAGATACGCGGTATTTT CASSPTGDRTDTRYF
few NA TRBJ1-1 TRBV4-1 TGCGCCAGCAGCCAAGTGGGGGTTTTGAACACTGAAGCTTTCTTT CASSQVGVLNTEAFF
many NA TRBJ2-3 TRBV11-2 TGTGCCAGCAGCTTCAGGGGAGCGGGGTCCACAGATACGCAGTATTTT CASSFRGAGSTDTQYF
many NA TRBJ1-1 TRBV3-1 TGTGCCAGCAGCCATGAGGGAGTAAGGGTGGGCACTGAAGCTTTCTTT CASSHEGVRVGTEAFF
NA TRBD2 TRBJ2-3 TRBV4-1 TGCGCCAGCAGCCAAATTAGCGGGGGGGTGACAGATACGCAGTATTTT CASSQISGGVTDTQYF
many NA TRBJ1-1 TRBV2 TGTGCCAGCAGTACAGGCAACACTGAAGCTTTCTTT CASSTGNTEAFF
many TRBD2 TRBJ2-7 TRBV12-3/TRBV12-4 TGTGCCAGCACCCTAGCGGGGGGCCTCTACGAGCAGTACTTC CASTLAGGLYEQYF
many NA TRBJ2-3 TRBV11-2 TGTGCCAGCAGCTTAGGGGGGCCGGAAGATACGCAGTATTTT CASSLGGPEDTQYF
NA NA TRBJ1-2 TRBV4-1 TGCGCCAGCAGCCAAGATATGGGTGGCGGTTATGGCTACACCTTC CASSQDMGGGYGYTF
NA NA TRBJ2-1 TRBV20-1 TGCAGTGCCCACCCCGGGGGTCAGGCATATTTCTTC CSAHPGGQAYFF
many NA TRBJ2-3 TRBV6-6 TGTGCCAGCAGTTACGGCGGACAGTTCACAGATACGCAGTATTTT CASSYGGQFTDTQYF
many NA TRBJ1-2 TRBV2 TGTGCCAGCCGGGACTCCTATGGCTACACCTTC CASRDSYGYTF
NA NA TRBJ2-1 TRBV27 TGTGCCAGCAGTTTTGGATCAAACATCGATGAGCAGTTCTTC CASSFGSNIDEQFF
many TRBD1 TRBJ2-3 TRBV10-3 TGTGCCATCAGGGACGGACAGGGGGCTACATCCACAGATACGCAGTATTTT CAIRDGQGATSTDTQYF
few NA TRBJ1-5 TRBV27 TGTGCCAGCAGTTTATCTCGGGTGGGGCAGCCCCAGCATTTT CASSLSRVGQPQHF
few NA TRBJ2-3 TRBV24-1 TGTGCCACCAGTGATTTGTTGGGGACAGATACGCAGTATTTT CATSDLLGTDTQYF
NA NA TRBJ2-1 TRBV6-1 TGTGCCAGCAGTGAAGGGGGGGCCTTAAATGAGCAGTTCTTC CASSEGGALNEQFF
few NA TRBJ2-1 TRBV11-3 TGTGCCAGCAGCTCCCGGACCTCCAGGGGTAGTTGGAATGAGCAGTTCTTC CASSSRTSRGSWNEQFF
many TRBD1 TRBJ2-1 TRBV7-8 TGTGCCAGCAGTCGGGACAGGTTGGGCAATGAGCAGTTCTTC CASSRDRLGNEQFF
few NA TRBJ1-2 TRBV4-1 TGCGCCAGCAGCCAAGAAGGACTGCCCATCTATGGCTACACCTTC CASSQEGLPIYGYTF
few TRBD1 TRBJ1-5 TRBV18 TGTGCCAGCTCCCTCACAGGGGCCGGGGGGGATCAGCCCCAGCATTTT CASSLTGAGGDQPQHF
many NA TRBJ2-7 TRBV3-1 TGTGCCAGCAGCAGAATATACGAGCAGTACTTC CASSRIYEQYF
few TRBD1 TRBJ1-2 TRBV28 TGTGCCAGCAGACCCCGACAGGGAACAGGCTATGGCTACACCTTC CASRPRQGTGYGYTF
many NA TRBJ2-3 TRBV12-3/TRBV12-4 TGTGCCAGCAGTTCCCGGTGGGGGGATACGGATACGCAGTATTTT CASSSRWGDTDTQYF
few NA TRBJ2-7 TRBV7-9 TGTGCCAGCAGCTCGGCCCCACAGAAACCTGCCTACGAGCGGTACTTC CASSSAPQKPAYERYF
few NA TRBJ1-2 TRBV6-5 TGTGCCAGCAGTTACGGACAGACGGGGTATGGCTACACCTTC CASSYGQTGYGYTF
few NA TRBJ1-2 TRBV14 TGTGCCAGCAGCCAAAATCCTACACCACAGTCGAACTATGGCTACACCTTC CASSQNPTPQSNYGYTF
many TRBD1 TRBJ2-1 TRBV12-3/TRBV12-4 TGTGCCAGCAGTATCCTCTGGGGACAGGGACTCAATGAGCAGTTCTTC CASSILWGQGLNEQFF
many TRBD1 TRBJ1-2 TRBV6-1 TGTGCCAGCAGTTCCCAGACAGGGCTGAAAGGCTACACCTTC CASSSQTGLKGYTF
many TRBD1 TRBJ1-2 TRBV12-3/TRBV12-4 TGTGCCAGCACGTCCGTCCCGGTAGGGGGCACGGGCTACACCTTC CASTSVPVGGTGYTF
many NA TRBJ2-7 TRBV2 TGTGCCAGCAGAGAGTCATTAATGGCCGAGCAGTACTTC CASRESLMAEQYF
many TRBD1 TRBJ2-7 TRBV7-3 TGTGCCAGCAGCTTGACAGGGGCGTCCTACGAGCAGTACTTC CASSLTGASYEQYF
NA TRBD1 TRBJ2-2 TRBV12-3/TRBV12-4 TGTGCCAGCAGTCCCCCGGGACAGGGGGAAACCGGGGAGCTGTTTTTT CASSPPGQGETGELFF
NA NA TRBJ2-5 TRBV29-1 TGCAGCGCCTCCTTGGGACACAACCAAGAGACCCAGTACTTC CSASLGHNQETQYF
few TRBD2 TRBJ2-5 TRBV5-5 TGTGCCAGCAGCCCCTCCTGGGCGGGGGGGCAACAGACCCAGTACTTC CASSPSWAGGQQTQYF
many NA TRBJ2-7 TRBV20-1 TGCAGTGCTAGATGGCAGGGAGGTAACTACGAGCAGTACTTC CSARWQGGNYEQYF
many NA TRBJ1-6 TRBV6-1 TGTGCCAGCAGGGGCAGCAGTAATTCACCCCTCCACTTT CASRGSSNSPLHF
many NA TRBJ2-7 TRBV7-9 TGTGCCAGCAGCTTAGTCCCAGGTTCCTACGAGCAGTACTTC CASSLVPGSYEQYF
many NA TRBJ1-1 TRBV7-8 TGTGCCAGCAGTAGTACAGGGTTGAACACTGAAGCTTTCTTT CASSSTGLNTEAFF
many NA TRBJ2-1 TRBV7-2 TGTGCCAGCAGCTTCCTGTTTTATGAGCAGTTCTTC CASSFLFYEQFF
NA TRBD1 TRBJ1-6 TRBV28 TGTGCCAGCAGTTTGAGGGGGCCCTACTCCTATAATTCACCCCTCCACTTT CASSLRGPYSYNSPLHF
many TRBD1 TRBJ1-1 TRBV2 TGTGCCAGCAGCGCCCACCGGGACAGGGGTGAAGCTTTCTTT CASSAHRDRGEAFF
NA NA TRBJ2-7 TRBV5-1 TGCGCCAGCAGCGAATCTTCGACACACTACGAGCAGTACTTC CASSESSTHYEQYF
many NA TRBJ1-1 TRBV12-3/TRBV12-4 TGTGCCAGCTCACGGCGGGGGCCCCTCGAAGCTTTCTTT CASSRRGPLEAFF
NA NA TRBJ2-1 TRBV12-3/TRBV12-4 TGTGCCAGCAGTCCCCAGGACTACCTCTCCTACAATGAGCAGTTCTTC CASSPQDYLSYNEQFF
few TRBD1 TRBJ1-2 TRBV19 TGTGCCAGTAGTAAAAGGTGGGACAGGGCCTCCTATGGCTACACCTTC CASSKRWDRASYGYTF